This T cell receptor (beta chain) came from a study of vaccination and CD4 T cells after COVID-19. Overall study context: The cells in question were stimulated using overlapping spike peptides derived from SARS-CoV-2, HCoV-NL63, HCoV-OC43 and HCoV-229E.

A remark on this clonotype: Antigen unknown.

The study sequenced cultured CD4+ T cell DNA using the Oncomine TCR Beta short-read assay. TCRdb independently ran MiXCR on the PCR reads; one entry per CDR3 protein. Of some 17,000 distinct CDR3 sequences listed, about 48% are singletons. Time point given: late sampling 161 to 241 days after vaccination in three convalescent patients. Treatment noted: approximately 9-day PBMC culture with coronavirus spike peptide pools or control peptides (ViraFEST assay). ViraFEST used peptide pools to expand antigen-specific T cells and subsequently sequenced their TCRs. Some 2 million PBMCs were grown per well alongside roughly 10 IU/ml IL-2 and roughly 9.4 ug/ml peptide pools. CDR1 is LNHDA, CDR2 SQIVND, per germline (reference sequence). J was trimmed by 5 bases and V by 6 bases; bases with no gene match: 11. This CDR3 spans 15 amino acids.

The material was CD4+ T cells from blood, cultured in vitro, obtained about 7 months after SARS-CoV-2 vaccination. The receptor was isolated from a human donor who had recovered from COVID-19. This chain links TRBV19 with TRBJ2-5; 8 bases agree with TRBD2. The DNA for the CDR3 is TGTGCCAGTAGATTTAAGGTCGGCGGGAGGGAGACCCAGTACTTC. This encodes CASRFKVGGRETQYF.